The 18 T cell receptor beta chains given below trace back to one sample, sequenced in a study of graft-versus-host responses after intestinal transplantation. Libraries were prepared by immunoSEQ multiplex PCR; TCRdb keeps only in-frame clonotypes and omits some of them. The sample has approximately 93,000 clones, just under 95% seen once. These receptors have no known antigen. This material consisted of unstimulated CD8+ T cells sorted from spleen or lymph node cells, taken before transplant. All receptors come from a human donor who was the organ donor for an intestinal transplant.

The gene calls are TRBV5-1 and TRBJ1-2; 7 nucleotides align to TRBD1. The CDR3 length is 13 residues. V was pared by 0 bases and J by 7 bases, with 3 bases of the junction left unmatched. Germline CDR1 SGHRS, CDR2 YFSETQ. CDR3 sequence reads: CASSLEGAGGYTF. CDR3 DNA sequence: TGCGCCAGCAGCTTGGAGGGGGCGGGTGGCTACACCTTC.

V and J are TRBV5-1 and TRBJ2-7; the D is unclear. This CDR3 spans 12 amino acids. Trimming pared 3 bases from V and 4 bases from J, leaving 8 bases between. The germline V gene has CDR1 SGHRS and CDR2 YFSETQ. The CDR3 is CASSSLQYEQYF. CDR3 coding DNA: TGCGCCAGCAGCTCCCTTCAGTACGAGCAGTACTTC.

This rearrangement joins TRBV28 to TRBJ1-2; D not resolved. This CDR3 spans 15 amino acids. Trimming removed 2 bases at V and 2 bases at J, with 12 bases between. CDR1 is MDHEN, CDR2 SYDVKM, per germline. This CDR3 reads CASSLRGFANYGYTF. The DNA of the CDR3 is TGTGCCAGCAGTTTACGAGGTTTTGCAAACTATGGCTACACCTTC.

This chain joins TRBV6-1 and TRBJ1-5; D is unresolved. The length of the CDR3 is 15 residues. CDR1 MNHNS and CDR2 SASEGT come from the germline V gene. Deletions cut 3 bases from V and 1 base from J, with 10 bases between. The CDR3 spells CASSEGVWSNQPQHF. For the CDR3, the DNA is TGTGCCAGCAGTGAGGGAGTTTGGAGCAATCAGCCCCAGCATTTT.

This clone came up a few times. The J gene is TRBJ1-2, the V gene TRBV25-1; 7 bases match TRBD1. V lost 7 bases and J lost 8; bases outside the gene matches: 7. CDR1 and CDR2 from the germline V gene are MGHDK and SYGVNS. The CDR3 is 12 residues long. DNA for the CDR3: TGTGCCAGCACCAACCAGGGGGAAGGCTACACCTTC. It codes for CASTNQGEGYTF.

The chain is built from TRBV5-1 and TRBJ2-7, with TRBD2 identical over 9 bases. The V segment lost 1 base and the J segment 3 bases; nucleotides outside the gene matches: 8. Per germline, CDR1 SGHRS and CDR2 YFSETQ. CDR3 size: 16 residues. The CDR3 loop is CASSLLKAGGNYEQYF. In DNA form, the CDR3 reads TGCGCCAGCAGCTTGTTGAAAGCGGGGGGCAACTACGAGCAGTACTTC.

This chain uses TRBV4-1 with TRBJ2-7; 9 positions agree with TRBD1. The CDR3 has 14 amino acids. J lost 7 bases, V lost 4 bases, and 8 bases had no gene match. Per the germline V gene, CDR1 is MGHRA and CDR2 is YSYEKL. CDR3 nucleotides: TGCGCCAGCAGCCGCCGGGACAGGGAGGGGGAGCAGTACTTC. It is translated as CASSRRDREGEQYF.

V gene TRBV6-5 combines with J gene TRBJ1-4; D remains ambiguous. Germline loops: CDR1 MNHEY, CDR2 SVGAGI. This CDR3 has 15 residues. Trimming pared 0 bases from V and 10 bases from J, leaving 15 bases between. Here the CDR3 reads CASSYSGLTGGKLFF. CDR3 coding DNA: TGTGCCAGCAGTTACTCAGGTCTGACCGGAGGAAAACTGTTTTTT.

This clone has a single count. The chain has TRBV19 and TRBJ2-7; 11 bases line up with TRBD2. V gave up 5 bases and J gave up 1 base; unmatched junction bases: 10. Germline CDR1 LNHDA, CDR2 SQIVND (reference sequence). The CDR3 has 17 residues. DNA of the CDR3: TGTGCCAGTAGTCACTACCCGGGACTAGCGGAGTCCTACGAGCAGTACTTC. Its protein product is CASSHYPGLAESYEQYF.

The J gene is TRBJ1-6, the V gene TRBV11-2; no clear D. Germline V lookup: CDR1 SGHAT, CDR2 FQNNGV. V lost 4 bases and J lost 7, with 23 bases in between. The CDR3 consists of 18 residues. The CDR3 protein is CASSSPEGHRKLNSPLHF. CDR3 DNA: TGTGCCAGCAGCTCTCCAGAGGGCCACCGCAAATTAAATTCACCCCTCCACTTT.

The rearrangement uses TRBV9 and TRBJ2-5; the D gene is possibly TRBD2 (6 bases). V was cut by 0 bases and J by 7 bases, with 7 bases left in between. Germline V gene lookup returns CDR1 SGDLS and CDR2 YYNGEE. The CDR3 spans 12 residues. CDR3 amino acids: CASSVGGGTQYF. In DNA, the CDR3 is TGTGCCAGCAGCGTAGGGGGAGGGACCCAGTACTTC.

This chain joins TRBV4-1 and TRBJ2-5; TRBD2 matches 15 bases. The germline gives CDR1 MGHRA, CDR2 YSYEKL. The CDR3 is 17 residues long. V shed 2 bases and J 11 bases; nucleotides not matched to a gene: 12. The CDR3 reads CASSQRPPGLAGGGQYF. The CDR3 DNA is TGCGCCAGCAGCCAAAGGCCACCGGGACTAGCGGGAGGCGGGCAGTACTTC.

The chain couples TRBV5-5 to TRBJ2-7, with D perhaps matching TRBD1 (5 bases). CDR3 length equals 16 residues. V dropped 2 bases and J dropped 2 bases, with 17 bases sitting between them. Germline loops: CDR1 SGHKS, CDR2 YYEKEE (reference sequence). In DNA form, the CDR3 reads TGTGCCAGCAGCTTCCCAGGGCGGCGGTCCCCCTACGAGCAGTACTTC. It specifies CASSFPGRRSPYEQYF.

The J gene is TRBJ2-1, the V gene TRBV7-8, with D possibly matching TRBD2 (6 bases). Germline V gene data show CDR1 as SGHVS and CDR2 as FQNEAQ. The CDR3 length is 15 residues. V was cut by 6 bases and J by 5 bases, with 17 bases left in between. The CDR3 here is CASRQPGLINNEQFF. CDR3 sequence (DNA): TGTGCCAGCAGACAACCGGGACTTATTAACAATGAGCAGTTCTTC.

The chain employs TRBV2 and TRBJ2-7, with 8 bases fitting TRBD1. Germline V gene data show CDR1 as SNHLY and CDR2 as FYNNEI. CDR3 length: 16 amino acids. The trim removed 5 bases at V and 6 bases at J, leaving 15 bases unmatched. CDR3 in amino acids: CASSKTRQGMLREQYF. CDR3 coding DNA: TGTGCCAGCAGTAAAACGAGACAGGGGATGTTGCGCGAGCAGTACTTC. The full variable domain, its missing parts supplied by reference TRBV2 and TRBJ2-7, is EPEVTQTPSHQVTQMGQEVILRCVPISNHLYFYWYRQILGQKVEFLVSFYNNEISEKSEIFDDQFSVERPDGSNFTLKIRSTKLEDSAMYFCASSKTRQGMLREQYFGPGTRLTVT.

The chain is built from TRBV10-2 and TRBJ2-7; D is perhaps TRBD2 (5 bases). The germline V gene encodes CDR1 WSHSY and CDR2 SAAADI. Trimming took off 4 bases at V and 0 bases at J, with 22 bases between the two ends. The CDR3 contains 18 residues. The CDR3 loop is CASSGRTENHIFSYEQYF. CDR3 DNA: TGCGCCAGCAGTGGAAGGACTGAAAACCACATCTTCTCCTACGAGCAGTACTTC.

This clone was seen a single time. V and J are TRBV19 and TRBJ2-7; D is ambiguous. CDR1 and CDR2 from the germline V gene are LNHDA and SQIVND (reference sequence). V was pared by 3 bases and J by 1 base, with 7 bases between. The CDR3 covers 13 residues. The CDR3 nucleotides read TGTGCCAGTAGTATGGCCAGTTCCTACGAGCAGTACTTC. Protein sequence: CASSMASSYEQYF. The full variable domain, its missing parts supplied by reference TRBV19 and TRBJ2-7, is DGGITQSPKYLFRKEGQNVTLSCEQNLNHDAMYWYRQDPGQGLRLIYYSQIVNDFQKGDIAEGYSVSREKKESFPLTVTSAQKNPTAFYLCASSMASSYEQYFGPGTRLTVT.

J is TRBJ2-7 and V is TRBV20-1, with D tentatively TRBD2 (5 bases). This CDR3 spans 11 amino acids. Trimming took off 1 base at V and 5 bases at J, with 6 bases between the two ends. Germline V CDR1 and CDR2: DFQATT, SNEGSKA (reference sequence). The CDR3 loop reads CSARAGNEQYF. The CDR3 DNA is TGCAGTGCTAGAGCGGGGAACGAGCAGTACTTC.